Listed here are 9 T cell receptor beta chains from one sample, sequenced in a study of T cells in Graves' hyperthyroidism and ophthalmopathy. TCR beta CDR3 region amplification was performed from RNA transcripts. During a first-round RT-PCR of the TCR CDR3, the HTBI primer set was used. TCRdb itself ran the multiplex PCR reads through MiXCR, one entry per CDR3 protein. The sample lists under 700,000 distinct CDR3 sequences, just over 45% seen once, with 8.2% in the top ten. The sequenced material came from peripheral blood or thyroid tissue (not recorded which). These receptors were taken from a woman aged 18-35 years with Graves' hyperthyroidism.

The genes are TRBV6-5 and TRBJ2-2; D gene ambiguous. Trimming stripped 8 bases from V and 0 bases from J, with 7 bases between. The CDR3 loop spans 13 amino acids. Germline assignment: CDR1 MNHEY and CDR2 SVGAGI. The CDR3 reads CASPGPNTGELFF. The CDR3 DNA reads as TGTGCCAGCCCGGGCCCGAACACCGGGGAGCTGTTTTTT.

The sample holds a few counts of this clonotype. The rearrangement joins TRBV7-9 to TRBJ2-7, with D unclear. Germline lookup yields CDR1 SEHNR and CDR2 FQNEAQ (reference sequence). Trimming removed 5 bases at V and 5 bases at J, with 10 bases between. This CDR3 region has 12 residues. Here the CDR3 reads CASSQVRHEQYF. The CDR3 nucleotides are TGTGCCAGCAGCCAAGTTCGACACGAGCAGTACTTC.

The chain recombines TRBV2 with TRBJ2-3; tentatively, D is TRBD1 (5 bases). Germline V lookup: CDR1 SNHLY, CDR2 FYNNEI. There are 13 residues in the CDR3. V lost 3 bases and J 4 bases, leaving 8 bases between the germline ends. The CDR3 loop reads CASSDGASDTQYF. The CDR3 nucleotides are TGTGCCAGCAGTGATGGGGCGTCAGATACGCAGTATTTT.

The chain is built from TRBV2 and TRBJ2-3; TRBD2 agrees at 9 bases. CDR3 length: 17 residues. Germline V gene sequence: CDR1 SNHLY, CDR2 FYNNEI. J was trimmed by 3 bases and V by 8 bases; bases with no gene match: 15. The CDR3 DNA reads TGTGCCAGCCGCAGCGGGAGGCATCATCAAGCAACAGATACGCAGTATTTT. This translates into CASRSGRHHQATDTQYF.

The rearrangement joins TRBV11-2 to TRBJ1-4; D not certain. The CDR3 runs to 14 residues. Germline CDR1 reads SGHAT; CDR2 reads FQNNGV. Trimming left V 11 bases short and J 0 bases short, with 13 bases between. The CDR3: CAWSVSTTNEKLFF. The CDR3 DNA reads TGTGCCTGGAGTGTGTCTACAACTAATGAAAAACTGTTTTTT.

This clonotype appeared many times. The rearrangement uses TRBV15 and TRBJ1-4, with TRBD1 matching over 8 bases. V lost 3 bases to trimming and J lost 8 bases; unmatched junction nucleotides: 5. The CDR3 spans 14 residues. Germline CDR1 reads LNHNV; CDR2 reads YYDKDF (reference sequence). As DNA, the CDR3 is TGTGCCACCAGCAGGGACAGGGATAAAGAAAAACTGTTTTTT. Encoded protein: CATSRDRDKEKLFF.

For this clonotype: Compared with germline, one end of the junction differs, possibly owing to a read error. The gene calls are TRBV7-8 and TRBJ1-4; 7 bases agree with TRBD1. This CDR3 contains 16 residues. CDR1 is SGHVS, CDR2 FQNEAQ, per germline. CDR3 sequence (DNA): TGCGCCAGCAGCCAGCCAGGGACAGCAACTAATGAAAAACTGTTTTTT. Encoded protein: CASSQPGTATNEKLFF.

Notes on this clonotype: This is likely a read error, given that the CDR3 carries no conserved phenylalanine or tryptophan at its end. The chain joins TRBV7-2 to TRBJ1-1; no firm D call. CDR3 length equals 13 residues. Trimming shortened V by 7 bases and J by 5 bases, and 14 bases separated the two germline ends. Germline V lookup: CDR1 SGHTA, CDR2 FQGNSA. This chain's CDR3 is CASTGRGGTEAFS. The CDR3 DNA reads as TGTGCCAGCACGGGCCGGGGTGGGACTGAAGCTTTCTCT.

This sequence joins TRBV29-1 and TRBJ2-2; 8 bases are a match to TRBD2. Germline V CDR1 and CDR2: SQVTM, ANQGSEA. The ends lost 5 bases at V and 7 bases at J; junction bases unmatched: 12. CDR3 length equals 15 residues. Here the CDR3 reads CSVSGGGGLGGELFF. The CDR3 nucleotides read TGCAGCGTTAGTGGTGGCGGGGGGCTGGGCGGGGAGCTGTTTTTT.